These 15 T cell receptor beta chains were sequenced from one sample in a study of technical replicates of blood from a handful of donors. The assay was immunoSEQ multiplex PCR, and TCRdb's table has in-frame clones only and misses some. The repertoire holds 95,000 to 100,000 clones, with around 95% as singletons. Sequencing was carried out using T cells isolated from PBMCs. The source is a human donor in good health.

The rearrangement uses TRBV11-3 and TRBJ2-2; D ambiguous. In germline, CDR1 is SGHNT, CDR2 YENEEA. Trimming pared 5 bases from V and 7 bases from J, leaving 14 bases between. CDR3 length: 14 residues. This chain's CDR3 is CASSPPWANGELFF. In nucleotides, the CDR3 is TGTGCCAGCAGCCCTCCGTGGGCGAACGGGGAGCTGTTTTTT.

This rearrangement joins TRBV10-3 to TRBJ2-7, with TRBD1 matching over 7 bases. The CDR3 loop spans 14 amino acids. Germline CDR1 and CDR2: ENHRY and SYGVKD. Trimming at V came to 6 bases and at J to 0 bases, leaving 5 bases not matched to a gene. This CDR3 is CAIRRQGDSYEQYF. The CDR3 nucleotides read TGTGCCATCAGGCGACAGGGAGACTCCTACGAGCAGTACTTC.

The count of this clone is one. This rearrangement joins TRBV7-9 to TRBJ2-2; the match to TRBD1 covers 7 bases. V was clipped by 10 bases and J by 4 bases; unmatched bases: 12. The CDR3 contains 15 residues. The germline gives CDR1 SEHNR, CDR2 FQNEAQ (reference sequence). DNA of the CDR3: TGTGCCATCACCGCGGTGACAGGGAGCACCGGGGAGCTGTTTTTT. It translates to CAITAVTGSTGELFF.

This clone was seen just once. The V gene is TRBV6-5, the J gene TRBJ2-5, with D maybe TRBD1 (6 bases). Germline V CDR1 and CDR2: MNHEY, SVGAGI. V lost 4 bases to trimming and J lost 5 bases, with 17 bases between them. The CDR3 length is 15 residues. CDR3 bases: TGTGCCAGCAGTTCCACAGGGCATGAATCGGAGACCCAGTACTTC. Translation gives CASSSTGHESETQYF.

The chain combines TRBV9 with TRBJ2-2; a possible D gene is TRBD1 (5 bases). The CDR3 totals 14 residues. Germline V gene data show CDR1 as SGDLS and CDR2 as YYNGEE. With 2 bases removed from V and 2 bases from J, the gap between germline ends came to 7 bases. CDR3 sequence (DNA): TGTGCCAGCAGCGTTGGACACAACACCGGGGAGCTGTTTTTT. It is translated as CASSVGHNTGELFF.

V and J are TRBV9 and TRBJ2-1, with D maybe TRBD1 (5 bases). V lost 4 bases and J 2 bases, leaving 16 bases between the germline ends. Germline CDR1 SGDLS, CDR2 YYNGEE. The CDR3 consists of 16 residues. The CDR3 protein is CASSPLFRGAYNEQFF. The CDR3 nucleotides are TGTGCCAGCAGCCCACTCTTTAGGGGCGCCTACAATGAGCAGTTCTTC.

V and J are TRBV6-1 and TRBJ1-1; 11 bases line up with TRBD1. There are 15 residues in the CDR3. V was pared by 7 bases and J by 4 bases, with 8 bases of the junction left unmatched. Germline V gene lookup returns CDR1 MNHNS and CDR2 SASEGT. CDR3 sequence reads: CASTLDRGRGTEAFF. CDR3 coding DNA: TGTGCCAGCACCCTGGACAGGGGGCGAGGCACTGAAGCTTTCTTT.

The V call is TRBV4-1, the J call TRBJ2-6; 12 bases agree with TRBD2. Germline CDR1 is MGHRA and CDR2 is YSYEKL. Trimming removed 2 bases from V and 4 bases from J; junction bases left unmatched: 3. The CDR3 consists of 17 residues. CDR3 coding DNA: TGCGCCAGCAGCCAAACTAGCGGGAGGACGGGGGCCAACGTCCTGACTTTC. Translating gives CASSQTSGRTGANVLTF.

This clone showed up just once. The genes are TRBV13 and TRBJ2-7; tentative D call: TRBD1 (5 bases). CDR3 length equals 16 residues. The V gene's germline CDR1 is PRHDT and CDR2 FYEKMQ (reference sequence). Between the trimmed V and J ends, which lost 1 base and 2 bases, there was a span of 15 bases. As DNA, the CDR3 is TGTGCCAGCAGCTTAGCAACAGGAGAGAATCCCTACGAGCAGTACTTC. Translated, it gives CASSLATGENPYEQYF.

This clone appeared a single time. This rearrangement joins TRBV29-1 to TRBJ1-3; D gene ambiguous. The germline gives CDR1 SQVTM, CDR2 ANQGSEA. V lost 2 bases and J 4 bases, leaving 9 bases between the germline ends. The CDR3 spans 13 residues. CDR3 DNA sequence: TGCAGCGTTGAAAGCCTTGAAGGAAACACCATATATTTT. Translation: CSVESLEGNTIYF.

The rearrangement links TRBV6-4 to TRBJ1-2; TRBD1 matches at 7 bases. The CDR3 is 13 residues long. The J segment lost 6 bases and the V segment lost 2 bases, leaving 3 bases of the junction unmatched. Germline CDR1 and CDR2: MRHNA and SNTAGT. CDR3 nucleotides: TGTGCCAGCAGTGACGGGGGGACAGATGGCTACACCTTC. As protein: CASSDGGTDGYTF.

This chain connects TRBV5-1 to TRBJ2-1; TRBD2 aligns across 11 bases. In germline, CDR1 is SGHRS, CDR2 YFSETQ. The V segment lost 0 bases and the J segment 4 bases; nucleotides outside the gene matches: 3. The CDR3 consists of 16 residues. CDR3 in DNA: TGCGCCAGCAGCTTGGCGGCTAGCGGGGGGTACAATGAGCAGTTCTTC. Its translation is CASSLAASGGYNEQFF. The whole variable domain, filled in from reference TRBV5-1 and TRBJ2-1, reads KAGVTQTPRYLIKTRGQQVTLSCSPISGHRSVSWYQQTPGQGLQFLFEYFSETQRNKGNFPGRFSGRQFSNSRSEMNVSTLELGDSALYLCASSLAASGGYNEQFFGPGTRLTVL.

This clone was picked up one time. The genes are TRBV5-6 and TRBJ1-2; 8 bases line up with TRBD1. This CDR3 has 14 residues. Germline lookup yields CDR1 SGHDT and CDR2 YYEEEE. With 4 bases clipped from V and 4 bases from J, the junction kept 6 bases outside the gene matches. The CDR3 sequence: CASSTQGAGYGYTF. The DNA for the CDR3 is TGTGCCAGCAGCACCCAGGGGGCAGGCTATGGCTACACCTTC.

The chain couples TRBV2 to TRBJ2-7; maybe TRBD1 (5 bases). V was cut by 7 bases and J by 2 bases, with 12 bases left in between. CDR1 and CDR2 (germline): SNHLY, FYNNEI. This CDR3 spans 13 amino acids. The DNA of the CDR3 is TGTGCCAGCACTTTTTCACAGGCCTACGAGCAGTACTTC. This gives the protein CASTFSQAYEQYF.

The V and J genes are TRBV25-1 and TRBJ2-7; D not resolved. Trimming took 1 base from V and 3 from J, leaving 13 bases between them. There are 15 residues in the CDR3. The germline CDR1 and CDR2 sequences are MGHDK and SYGVNS. The CDR3 region is CASSESSVILYEQYF. The CDR3, as DNA: TGTGCCAGCAGTGAATCCTCCGTAATCCTCTACGAGCAGTACTTC.